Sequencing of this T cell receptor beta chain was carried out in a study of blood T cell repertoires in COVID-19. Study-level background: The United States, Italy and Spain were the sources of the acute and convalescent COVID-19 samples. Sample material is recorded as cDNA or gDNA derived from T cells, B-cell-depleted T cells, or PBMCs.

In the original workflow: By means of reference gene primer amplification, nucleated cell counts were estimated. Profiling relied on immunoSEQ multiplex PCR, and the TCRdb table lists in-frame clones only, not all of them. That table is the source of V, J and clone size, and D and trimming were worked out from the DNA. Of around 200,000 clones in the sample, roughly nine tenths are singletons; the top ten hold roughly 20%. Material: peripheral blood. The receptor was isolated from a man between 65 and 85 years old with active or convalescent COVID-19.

CDR3 amino acids: CASSLASGQETQYF. For the CDR3, the DNA is TGTGCCAGCAGTTTGGCTAGCGGACAAGAGACCCAGTACTTC. V and J are TRBV28 and TRBJ2-5, with 7 bases lining up with TRBD2. The CDR3 consists of 14 residues. CDR1 and CDR2 (germline): MDHEN, SYDVKM. V dropped 3 bases and J dropped 2; count of bases not matched to a gene: 3.